These T cell receptor beta chains were read from a single sample in a study of Ad26.COV2.S vaccination and SARS-CoV-2 variants. Using immunoSEQ multiplex PCR, the repertoire was profiled, and TCRdb retains in-frame clones only, with some absent. The table shows under 500,000 clones, with about 92% occurring only once. The sequenced sample was peripheral blood, obtained in a trial of Ad26.COV2.S vaccine versus placebo. Source of these receptors: a person aged 18-60 years who received the Ad26.COV2.S COVID-19 vaccine or a placebo. The conserved cysteine and the conserved F or W are not part of the CDR3 here. Each record gives: V gene, J gene, CDR3 protein.

>TRBV10-3|TRBJ1-2
ASRDGRSYT
>TRBV5-5|TRBJ2-1
ASSLTLAGDEQF
>TRBV1|TRBJ1-1
TSSQPKVRAF
>TRBV27|TRBJ2-3
ASRPYSTDTQY
>TRBV10-3|TRBJ1-2
AISVPGQGAEYGYT
>TRBV30|TRBJ1-1
AWSMTGEAF
>TRBV4-1|TRBJ1-5
ASSPIPTGRYSNQPQH
>TRBV28|TRBJ2-3
ATKNREYTDTQY
>TRBV11-3|TRBJ2-3
ASSLDGTAANTDTQY
>TRBV6-6|TRBJ2-7
ASSPGTAYEQY
>TRBV27|TRBJ1-6
ASSPTGVYSPLH
>TRBV9|TRBJ2-1
ASSVVSSGGAKQF
>TRBV4-2|TRBJ1-5
ASSQDWQGNQPQH
>TRBV9|TRBJ1-2
ASSVDHRGYYGYT
>TRBV6-5|TRBJ2-3
ASSYLSGGFTDTQY
>TRBV18|TRBJ2-3
ASSPGAISTDTQY
>TRBV10-2|TRBJ1-2
ASTVPGQGLGGYT
>TRBV28|TRBJ2-2
ASSLPGSNTGELF
>TRBV7-8|TRBJ1-1
ASSLGRIIRDTEAF
>TRBV5-4|TRBJ2-5
ASSLDSGEETQY
>TRBV27|TRBJ1-1
ASRPQPLNTEAF
>TRBV5-1|TRBJ1-6
ASSRDRDSYSPLH
>TRBV4-1|TRBJ2-5
ASSRGLGLAGDQETQY
>TRBV4-3|TRBJ1-2
ASSQGGTVANYGYT
>TRBV7-9|TRBJ1-1
ASSLVMNTEAF
>TRBV4-3|TRBJ2-5
ASSQDRSGGVQETQY
>TRBV28|TRBJ1-5
ASNSYSGTGIVNQPQH
>TRBV4-3|TRBJ2-3
ASSQDSSDRPTDTQY
>TRBV27|TRBJ1-1
ASSLWGARVTEAF
>TRBV13|TRBJ1-1
ASSLRQQNTEAF
>TRBV19|TRBJ2-1
ASSLGGNEQF
>TRBV7-9|TRBJ1-3
ASSPLPTGVRNTIY
>TRBV30|TRBJ2-7
AWSTLGYEQY
>TRBV7-9|TRBJ2-1
ASSLGLARYNEQF
>TRBV9|TRBJ1-1
ASSVGVATEAF
>TRBV6-2/TRBV6-3|TRBJ1-2
ASSSAGGGYGYT
>TRBV9|TRBJ2-7
ASQKSGQGPYEQY
>TRBV7-9|TRBJ2-7
ASSSVGGSYEQY
>TRBV5-6|TRBJ1-1
ASSFTGGTEAF
>TRBV5-4|TRBJ2-2
ASSLGHGVNTGELF
>TRBV6-2/TRBV6-3|TRBJ1-3
ASSYSGGNTIY
>TRBV27|TRBJ2-7
ASSYSGDHEQY
>TRBV7-9|TRBJ2-7
ASSPWGQGDRGYEQY
>TRBV29-1|TRBJ1-2
SVAGGYT
>TRBV11-3|TRBJ2-7
ASSLFPGTPVNEQY
>TRBV4-3|TRBJ2-7
ASSPFLGQGGSYEQY
>TRBV19|TRBJ1-2
ASDTYGGIYGYT
>TRBV29-1|TRBJ2-7
SVEITGTPKYEQY
>TRBV10-2|TRBJ1-6
ASSESTYGRNNSPLH
>TRBV7-9|TRBJ2-5
ASSSLAGGVQETQY
>TRBV5-4|TRBJ2-5
ASSLRLGAGETQY
>TRBV19|TRBJ2-1
ASSIGGLDYNEQF
>TRBV6-5|TRBJ1-1
ASSYSRGVNTEAF